These T cell receptor beta chains were read from a single sample in a study of cytomegalovirus exposure and HLA in healthy donors. This table comes from immunoSEQ multiplex PCR, and its TCRdb copy is limited to in-frame clones, with some not included. The sample includes roughly 80,000 clones, 77% of them seen just once. The source material was PBMCs. These receptors came from a man in his fifties in good health and CMV-seropositive. Each CDR3 is given with its conserved first and last residue. D genes are given only for firm matches. Some rows mark clone size as missing; the rest say once, few, many or name a class of expanded clone.

>NA|TRBJ2-1|TRBV10-3|NA
TGTGCCATCGGAGGACTAACTGGGGAGCAGTTCTTC
CAIGGLTGEQFF
>NA|TRBJ2-7|TRBV18|TRBD2
TGTGCCAGCTCATCTTCTAGCGGGAGGGGGCCCTACGAGCAGTACTTC
CASSSSSGRGPYEQYF
>NA|TRBJ1-2|TRBV6-5|TRBD1
TGTGCCAGCAGTGAAGGAGACAGGGTCTATGGCTACACCTTC
CASSEGDRVYGYTF
>NA|TRBJ2-1|TRBV7-2|NA
TGTGCCAGCAGCCGTACCGGGACACTTTCCTACAATGAGCAGTTCTTC
CASSRTGTLSYNEQFF
>NA|TRBJ2-5|TRBV11-3|NA
TGTGCCAGCAGCACAGGGACTATGACTCGACTGAGTGCGGAGACCCAGTACTTC
CASSTGTMTRLSAETQYF
>NA|TRBJ1-5|TRBV11-3|TRBD1
TGTGCCAGCAGCACGGACAGGTTTCAGCCCCAGCATTTT
CASSTDRFQPQHF
>NA|TRBJ2-1|TRBV28|NA
TGTGCCAGCAGTTTCCGGGAGACCTACAATGAGCAGTTCTTC
CASSFRETYNEQFF
>once|TRBJ1-2|TRBV4-3|NA
TGCGCCAGCAGCCAAGTTAGACAGGTTAATTCCTATGGCTACACCTTC
CASSQVRQVNSYGYTF
>NA|TRBJ1-2|TRBV5-5|NA
TGTGCCAGCAGCTTGGCGAAGACAGCTAACTATGGCTACACCTTC
CASSLAKTANYGYTF
>few|TRBJ2-1|TRBV7-6|TRBD2
TGTGCCAGCAGCTTAGGTCCGACTAGCGGGAGTCGGGGCTCCTACAATGAGCAGTTCTTC
CASSLGPTSGSRGSYNEQFF
>few|TRBJ2-2|TRBV5-1|TRBD2
TGCGCCAGCGGAAGCGGGAGGGCCTCCACCGGGGAGCTGTTTTTT
CASGSGRASTGELFF
>once|TRBJ1-2|TRBV7-9|NA
TGTTCCAGCAGCTTTGATGCGGTTGGCTACACCTTC
CSSSFDAVGYTF
>few|TRBJ2-7|TRBV7-2|NA
TGTGCCAGCAGCAAAGGACAGAGCTCCTACGAGCAGTACTTC
CASSKGQSSYEQYF
>NA|TRBJ2-6|TRBV7-6|NA
TGTGCCAGCAGCTTAGATGGACAGAGCTCTGGGGCCAACGTCCTGACTTTC
CASSLDGQSSGANVLTF
>NA|TRBJ2-7|TRBV11-2|TRBD2
TGTGCCAGCAGTGTAGCTAGCGGATCATCCTACGAGCAGTACTTC
CASSVASGSSYEQYF
>NA|TRBJ2-5|TRBV7-2|NA
TGTGCCAGCAGCTTAGCGGGCGGGTCTCAAGAGACCCAGTACTTC
CASSLAGGSQETQYF
>NA|TRBJ2-3|TRBV6-5|TRBD1
TGTGCCAGCAGTTCCGGGACAGGGCGAGATACGCAGTATTTT
CASSSGTGRDTQYF
>once|TRBJ2-1|TRBV11-2|NA
TGTGCCAGCAGCTTACCGACTCATAATGAGCAGTTCTTC
CASSLPTHNEQFF
>NA|TRBJ2-1|TRBV5-1|TRBD2
TGCGCCAGCAGCCCCTTAACATTTACTAGCGGGAGTTCCTACAATGAGCAGTTCTTC
CASSPLTFTSGSSYNEQFF
>NA|TRBJ2-1|TRBV6-1|TRBD2
TGTGCCAGCAGGGGACTAGCGGACAATGAGCAGTTCTTC
CASRGLADNEQFF
>NA|TRBJ2-1|TRBV19|TRBD2
TGTGCCAGTAGTATAGAAAACGGGAGGGCGGTCAATGAGCAGTTCTTC
CASSIENGRAVNEQFF
>few|TRBJ1-5|TRBV6-6|NA
TGTGCCAGCACCAACGGGGGGTTTCATCAGCCCCAGCATTTT
CASTNGGFHQPQHF
>NA|TRBJ1-4|TRBV30|NA
TGTGCCTGGAGTGTTCCAGGAAGGTCATTCATCGCTAATGAAAAACTGTTTTTT
CAWSVPGRSFIANEKLFF
>NA|TRBJ2-1|TRBV2|TRBD2
TGTGCCAGCAGGACTTACGGGGGGGAGGGAAACAATGAGCAGTTCTTC
CASRTYGGEGNNEQFF
>NA|TRBJ1-5|TRBV7-6|NA
TGTGCCAGCAGCTTAGCCTGGAGTCAGCCCCAGCATTTT
CASSLAWSQPQHF
>NA|TRBJ2-1|TRBV2|NA
TGTGCCAGCAGTGTAGCGGCAAGTCTGGACAATGAGCAGTTCTTC
CASSVAASLDNEQFF
>NA|TRBJ2-7|TRBV7-2|TRBD2
TGTGCCAGCAGCTTCTCTAGCGGGGGAGCCTACGAGCAGTACTTC
CASSFSSGGAYEQYF
>NA|TRBJ2-7|TRBV19|NA
TGTGCCAGTAGTATCCTAGGCTACGAGCAGTACTTC
CASSILGYEQYF
>NA|TRBJ2-5|TRBV7-2|NA
TGTGCCAGCAGCTTAGGTTACAGGGAGTTGGGTGAGGAGACCCAGTACTTC
CASSLGYRELGEETQYF
>NA|TRBJ2-1|TRBV7-3|NA
TGTGCCAGCAGCTTCTCTAGCATGACCTACAATGAGCAGTTCTTC
CASSFSSMTYNEQFF
>NA|TRBJ1-2|TRBV7-8|TRBD1
TGTGCCAGCAGCCCGAGGACAGGGGGCCGCTACACCTTC
CASSPRTGGRYTF
>NA|TRBJ2-1|TRBV4-1|NA
TGCGCCAGCAGCTTTAGGGGCAGAGAGCAGTTCTTC
CASSFRGREQFF
>once|TRBJ2-1|TRBV7-2|TRBD2
TGTGCCAGCAGCATTGCCGGGACTAGCGGCCACAATGAGCAGTTCTTC
CASSIAGTSGHNEQFF
>NA|TRBJ1-1|TRBV27|NA
TGTGCCAGCAGTTTATTCTCCAGGGATTCGTACACTGAAGCTTTCTTT
CASSLFSRDSYTEAFF
>few|TRBJ2-1|TRBV7-9|TRBD2
TGTGCCAGCAGCTATCCACGTGGGACTAGCGGACAAAATGAGCAGTTCTTC
CASSYPRGTSGQNEQFF
>NA|TRBJ2-3|TRBV19|TRBD1
TGTGCCAGTAGGGGACAGGATACAGATACGCAGTATTTT
CASRGQDTDTQYF
>NA|TRBJ2-7|TRBV5-6|TRBD1
TGTGCCAGCAGCTTGAGACAGGGGAAATCCTACGAGCAGTACTTC
CASSLRQGKSYEQYF
>NA|TRBJ1-1|TRBV6-6|TRBD1
TGTGCCAGCAGTTTTGGACAGGGGAACACTGAAGCTTTCTTT
CASSFGQGNTEAFF
>few|TRBJ2-3|TRBV6-4|NA
TGTGCCAGCAGTGTATCCAGAACAGGGACCACAGATACGCAGTATTTT
CASSVSRTGTTDTQYF
>NA|TRBJ2-2|TRBV5-6|NA
TGTGCCAGCAGCTTGCAGGACACCGGGGAGCTGTTTTTT
CASSLQDTGELFF
>NA|TRBJ2-1|TRBV19|TRBD2
TGTGCCCTTCCGGGACTAGGATACAATGAGCAGTTCTTC
CALPGLGYNEQFF
>NA|TRBJ2-4|TRBV7-2|TRBD2
TGTGCCAGCAGCTTTATACGGGAGGACATTCAGTACTTC
CASSFIREDIQYF
>NA|TRBJ2-7|TRBV5-1|NA
TGCGCCAGCAGCTTGGGGGGCGTGGGCGGATTAAGCTCCTACGAGCAGTACTTC
CASSLGGVGGLSSYEQYF
>NA|TRBJ2-7|TRBV5-1|TRBD1
TGCGCCAGCAGCTTGTCAGGGGGCCGGGACGAGCAGTACTTC
CASSLSGGRDEQYF
>few|TRBJ2-1|TRBV7-7|NA
TGTGCCAGCAGCTTAGACCTTAGCAATGAGCAGTTCTTC
CASSLDLSNEQFF
>NA|TRBJ2-2|TRBV30|TRBD2
TGTGCCTGCCCCCGGCGGGGGTCCACCGGGGAGCTGTTTTTT
CACPRRGSTGELFF
>NA|TRBJ1-1|TRBV30|NA
TGTGCCTCCTCAGGTCGGGGTTCGAACACTGAAGCTTTCTTT
CASSGRGSNTEAFF
>NA|TRBJ1-5|TRBV6-5|NA
TGTGCCAGCAGTTATGACAGAAATCAGCCCCAGCATTTT
CASSYDRNQPQHF
>once|TRBJ1-3|TRBV11-3|NA
TGTGCCAGCAGCTTAGGGGCACAATCCTCTGGAAACACCATATATTTT
CASSLGAQSSGNTIYF
>NA|TRBJ1-6|TRBV27|TRBD1
TGTGCCAGCAGTCGGTATCACGGGGGCTGGGCGACAGGGTGGTCACCCCTCCACTTT
CASSRYHGGWATGWSPLHF
>NA|TRBJ1-1|TRBV6-6|TRBD1
TGTGCCAGCCGCTTGGGACAGGGGGCGGGTGATGAAGCTTTCTTT
CASRLGQGAGDEAFF
>NA|TRBJ2-2|TRBV5-1|TRBD2
TGCGCCAGCAGCTTAAAAATAGCGGGAGACAACACCGGGGAGCTGTTTTTT
CASSLKIAGDNTGELFF
>few|TRBJ2-6|TRBV9|TRBD2
TGTGCCAGCAGCGTAGCAGGGACTAGCGGTCCCTCTGGGGCCAACGGCCTGACTTTC
CASSVAGTSGPSGANGLTF
>NA|TRBJ2-1|TRBV7-8|TRBD2
TGTGCCAGCAGCTTAGTTTCCGGGACTAGCGGGAGGGGAAATGAGCAGTTCTTC
CASSLVSGTSGRGNEQFF
>NA|TRBJ1-2|TRBV18|NA
TGTGCCAGCTCACCGTCCGGGACAAACTATGGCTACACCTTC
CASSPSGTNYGYTF